This T cell receptor (beta chain) originates from a study of Ad26.COV2.S vaccination and SARS-CoV-2 variants (dated by TCRdb to the early 2020s). Concerning the study at large: Vaccine-arm donors came from COV1001, a multicentre, randomized, double-blind, placebo-controlled phase I-IIa trial of Ad26.COV2.S in healthy adults. A total of 32 samples were included in the TCR-sequenced set, comprising about 20 Ad26.COV2.S vaccine recipients, 5 placebo recipients and 8 SARS-CoV-2 convalescent individuals. Sequencing of the TCRbeta repertoire served to evaluate the specificity and breadth of SARS-CoV-2-reactive T cell receptors following Ad26.COV2.S vaccination. Trial participants were randomized into five groups of five: low-dose or high-dose Ad26.COV2.S given once or twice, or placebo on both occasions. Dosing of Ad26.COV2.S was intramuscular, at either 5x10^10 or 1x10^11 viral particles, delivered as one shot or as two shots spaced 56 days apart. Investigators did not know the trial group allocation while performing experiments and assessing outcomes. The investigation overall reported the following: The study was not powered for comparison of responses between vaccine doses or regimens. After vaccination, substantial breadth of spike-specific CD8+ and CD4+ T cell responses was reported. The authors noted that the TCR breadth and depth analyses may have underestimated total T cell responses. Spike-specific TCR breadth was higher in Ad26.COV2.S recipients than in placebo recipients (P = 0.0014). Non-spike TCR breadth was comparable between vaccine and placebo recipients, consistent with the vaccine containing only spike.

V is cut by 1 base and J by 1 base, and the space between the germline ends is 2 bases. The germline V gene (reference sequence) provides CDR1 SGHAT and CDR2 FQDESV. The CDR3 sequence holds 13 residues, the cysteine and phenylalanine included. Only the CDR3 DNA stays, 39 bases, in frame from base 1. Sample treatment or condition, as interpreted from the label and publication: about 20 received Ad26.COV2.S at low or high dose, single or two shots; about 5 received placebo; per-sample allocation not given. Repertoires of vaccine and placebo recipients were sequenced from samples taken on day 63 after the first injection. In Cohort 1b, about 27 adults aged 18-55 years were enrolled at a single site in Boston, USA, between 29 July and 7 August 2020. Ad26.COV2.S was a replication-incompetent adenovirus type 26 vector that expressed a prefusion-stabilized SARS-CoV-2 spike protein derived from the original Wuhan strain.

Comment on this clone: Its antigen remains undetermined. Base qualities are missing; no much larger clone stands one base away.

The immunoSEQ Assay was the method used to sequence TCRbeta CDR3 regions. After extraction, genomic DNA underwent amplification by bias-controlled multiplex PCR, followed by high-throughput sequencing. The source study handled its data this way. To quantify the absolute abundance of every unique TCRbeta CDR3 region, sequences were collapsed and filtered. T cell fraction was estimated by normalizing TCRbeta template counts to usable DNA, which was measured by amplifying reference genes present in all nucleated cells. Repertoire TCRs were annotated as SARS-CoV-2-specific when V gene, CDR3 amino acid sequence and J gene were exactly matched to a known reactive TCR set. The reference SARS-CoV-2 TCR set came from MIRA and was filtered for enrichment in COVID-19-positive ImmuneCODE repertoires, removing public or cross-reactive TCRs. Using the MIRA antigens, annotated TCRs were further analysed by specific ORF or by position within an ORF. Depth was the summed frequency of annotated unique rearrangements, while breadth was defined as annotated unique rearrangements over total unique productive rearrangements. Two-sided Wilcoxon rank-sum tests were used to compare TCR breadth between groups. TCRdb holds this immuneACCESS table with in-frame rearrangements only. Some clones are missing; in checked studies, unresolved V genes explain under half, and the rest has no known cause. D and trimming come from the DNA, and the V and J calls and clone size come from that table. Across this sample there are hundreds of thousands of clones, with roughly 84% seen only once. The top ten clonotypes cover more than 3% of the sample.

The rearranged segments are TRBV11-1 and TRBJ1-5, with no confident D gene call. The receptor comes from a person aged 18 to 65 who received the Ad26.COV2.S COVID-19 vaccine or a placebo. The material was peripheral blood, obtained in a trial of Ad26.COV2.S vaccine versus placebo. The nucleotide sequence is given as TGTGCCAGCAGCTTAGGAAGCAATCAGCCCCAGCATTTT. Translation gives CASSLGSNQPQHF. This CDR3, with the reference TRBV11-1 and TRBJ1-5 proteins standing in past its ends, gives the full variable domain EAEVAQSPRYKITEKSQAVAFWCDPISGHATLYWYRQILGQGPELLVQFQDESVVDDSQLPKDRFSAERLKGVDSTLKIQPAELGDSAMYLCASSLGSNQPQHFGDGTRLSIL.